Listed here are 8 T cell receptor beta chains from one sample, sequenced in a study of blood T cell repertoires in COVID-19. Only in-frame clones appear in the TCRdb table, and some are missing; sequencing was by immunoSEQ multiplex PCR. The repertoire consists of roughly 200,000 clones, with roughly 84% occurring once and the leading ten covering less than 15%. Sample: peripheral blood. These receptors were taken from a human donor in a cohort sampled during active COVID-19.

The chain uses TRBV7-2 and TRBJ2-2; D gene ambiguous. The CDR3 consists of 13 residues. The germline V gene has CDR1 SGHTA and CDR2 FQGNSA. The ends were cut back, 5 bases at V and 9 bases at J, with 13 bases in the middle. CDR3 in amino acids: CASSRYPERELFF. The DNA for the CDR3 is TGTGCCAGCAGCCGGTACCCTGAACGGGAGCTGTTTTTT.

This chain joins TRBV14 and TRBJ2-1; TRBD2 matches at 8 bases. V lost 4 bases and J lost 0; bases outside the gene matches: 14. CDR1 and CDR2 (germline): SGHDN, FVKESK. This CDR3 comprises 19 residues. The CDR3 region is CASSPGKERERLSYNEQFF. The CDR3 DNA follows: TGTGCCAGCAGCCCAGGGAAGGAGCGGGAGAGACTCTCCTACAATGAGCAGTTCTTC.

This chain connects TRBV28 to TRBJ2-1, with D possibly matching TRBD1 (5 bases). The V gene lost 2 bases and the J gene lost 5 bases, with 13 bases spanning the gap. This CDR3 has 15 amino acids. Germline loops: CDR1 MDHEN, CDR2 SYDVKM. The CDR3 DNA is TGTGCCAGCAGTTTAATAGGGGATTTGCACAATGAGCAGTTCTTC. It translates to CASSLIGDLHNEQFF.

The chain carries TRBV7-9 and TRBJ2-5; the match to TRBD2 covers 13 bases. The CDR3 has 18 residues. The V gene's germline CDR1 is SEHNR and CDR2 FQNEAQ (reference sequence). The V segment lost 5 bases and the J segment 1 base; nucleotides outside the gene matches: 10. This CDR3 is CASSRTGLAGAIQETQYF. CDR3 coding DNA: TGTGCCAGCAGCCGCACCGGACTAGCGGGAGCCATCCAAGAGACCCAGTACTTC.

This chain joins TRBV6-5 and TRBJ2-3, with a weak D call TRBD2 (6 bases). CDR1 is MNHEY, CDR2 SVGAGI, per germline. V was cut by 4 bases and J by 5 bases, with 16 bases left in between. The CDR3 is made up of 15 amino acids. Here the CDR3 reads CASSSPGLPRDTQYF. CDR3 bases: TGTGCCAGCAGTTCGCCGGGACTCCCTCGAGATACGCAGTATTTT.

The chain is built from TRBV5-5 and TRBJ2-3; 9 bases align to TRBD1. V shed 5 bases, J shed 5 bases, and the junction held 6 bases outside the gene matches. The CDR3 spans 14 residues. The V gene's germline CDR1 is SGHKS and CDR2 YYEKEE (reference sequence). CDR3 nucleotides: TGTGCCAGCAGGCTACAGGGGGCTGGAGATACGCAGTATTTT. As protein: CASRLQGAGDTQYF.

The chain links TRBV9 to TRBJ2-1; 12 bases line up with TRBD2. This CDR3 is built from 15 residues. Germline assignment: CDR1 SGDLS and CDR2 YYNGEE. V lost 4 bases and J lost 7; bases outside the gene matches: 6. Here the CDR3 reads CASSLLAGGPNEQFF. The CDR3 nucleotides read TGTGCCAGCAGCCTTCTAGCGGGAGGGCCGAATGAGCAGTTCTTC.

J is TRBJ2-1 and V is TRBV2; 7 positions match TRBD2. The CDR3 extends over 12 amino acids. CDR1 SNHLY and CDR2 FYNNEI come from the germline V gene. The trim removed 6 bases at V and 7 bases at J, leaving 3 bases unmatched. The CDR3 spells CASRAGENEQFF. Written as DNA, the CDR3 is TGTGCCAGCAGGGCGGGAGAAAATGAGCAGTTCTTC.